This T cell receptor (beta chain) was sequenced during a study of cytomegalovirus exposure and HLA in healthy donors (dated by TCRdb to 2016 to 2017). For the study in its entirety: In an earlier analysis of 450 to 750 of the donors, 250 to 350 Gb of sequence data and 120 million or so unique TCR beta sequences from 180 million or so T cells were reported. The study profiled the T cell repertoires of 500 to 800 subjects by immunosequencing and related them to cytomegalovirus serostatus. About 320 gigabases of sequencing data and 70 million to 85 million unique TCR sequences were included in an early release covering under 650 HLA-typed donors. HLA typing covered class I and class II loci at four-digit resolution. Along with the approximately 670-subject first cohort, a separate validation cohort of over a hundred different subjects was used. Because of strong linkage in the cohort, five DR-DQ haplotypes were treated as single units for association and clustering. A later analysis re-analyzed previously published TCR beta repertoires from 500 to 700 donors and added high-resolution HLA genotyping to study TCR occurrence patterns. The study combined high-throughput TCR immunosequencing, statistical association of individual TCRs with disease status, and machine learning to predict cytomegalovirus infection status. The study aimed to test whether signatures of past pathogen exposure could be identified by cataloging public T cell receptors. Donor age, sex, ethnicity and CMV serostatus were collected together with the repertoire data. In an earlier analysis of roughly 540 of the donors, high-throughput TCR beta sequencing was used to judge whether each TCR beta V gene segment behaved as functional or pseudogenic. Of the approximately 400 genotyped donors, 75% to 85% were placed in the genetic ancestry cluster associated with self-reported Caucasian donors. All discovery cohort repertoires had been generated on a single sequencing platform. Among roughly 370 genotyped donors of the cohort, an average of approximately 230,000 unique TCR beta nucleotide sequences were sequenced per donor, approximately 20% of them non-productive. Rather than using new phenotypic data, the later analysis identified candidate immune exposures from TCR beta sequences and from how often those sequences occurred across donors. Genome-wide SNP genotypes for about 60% of the roughly 700 donors were used in a later genetic analysis, which treated that subset as a discovery cohort. The number of typed donors differed by locus: roughly 629-640 for A, B, C, DRB1 and DQB1; 522 for DQA1; approximately 610 for DPA1; and about 450 for DPB1. Broad study findings and their caveats: A further reported finding was that TCR beta sequences accurately predicted the HLA-A and HLA-B alleles for most subjects in the first cohort. Specific HLA alleles were associated with some 15,000 TCR beta sequences at a false discovery rate of 0.05 in a later analysis. In a later analysis, the rate of TCR association differed among HLA loci, with DRB1 alleles having the most associated TCRs and HLA-C alleles having the fewest. In a later analysis, most CMV-associated TCR beta chains were found to appear HLA-restricted, with HLA associations seemingly driven largely by CMV exposure. Because some donors lacked HLA typing at each locus, the association tests relied only on the typed subset. An earlier analysis of several hundred of the donors showed that most TCR beta V segments appeared in productive rearrangements either about 87% or about 30% of the time, which broadly matched IMGT annotations. When HLA alleles, especially DR and DQ, strongly co-occurred, TCR associations were difficult to assign to individual alleles. A later analysis reported that several top co-occurrence clusters appeared linked to parvovirus B19, influenza, CMV and Epstein-Barr virus. The study gave a list of about 170 TCR beta chains associated with cytomegalovirus. A later analysis found that HLA-associated TCR beta chains were more clonally expanded and had lower generation probabilities than equally common non-associated chains. The classifier was reported to diagnose cytomegalovirus status with high specificity and sensitivity in both the original and validation cohorts. Compared with the roughly 700-donor mean, donors in an Asian-associated ancestry cluster had fewer N-insertions in productive TCRs, according to a later genetic analysis. Three of the identified cytomegalovirus-associated TCR beta chains were confirmed in vitro to be specific for cytomegalovirus antigens. Some IMGT-functional V segments, including TRBV6-2 and TRBV6-3, could not be distinguished by the 87-base-pair reads and were therefore excluded. In a later genetic analysis, a missense DCLRE1C variant was associated with V-gene and J-gene trimming of TCR beta chains, and the association was replicated in an independent cohort. The earlier analysis of about 600 of the donors excluded 15 to 20 rarely observed V segments, including chromosome 9 orphons, because counts were too low. This cohort had only TCR beta chains sequenced, and the lack of alpha or paired-chain data limited which features could be detected. Correlated functional status among segregating V segments might reflect linkage disequilibrium, but an unknown experimental factor could not be ruled out. For the cohort, immune exposure information was limited to CMV serostatus. The authors suggested that the approach could potentially be generalized to other disease states and immunological phenotypes. A cluster of highly shared sequence variants was judged likely to represent a technical artifact of the sequencing pipeline. While some public TCRs were present in many individuals, most TCR sequences turned up only very rarely across donors. Presence/absence analyses assumed roughly uniform sequencing depth across donors, an assumption that may not hold.

Regarding this clone: Its antigen remains undetermined. No qualities accompany the bases; no much larger clone lies one base away.

Trimming at the junction amounts to 8 bases on V and 7 bases on J, and the germline ends lie 10 bases apart. The germline V gene encodes CDR1 MNHEY and CDR2 SVGAGI. CDR3 length: 11 amino acids, cysteine to phenylalanine. Of the read, only the CDR3 DNA is kept; its 33 bases are in frame from base 1. In total, 500 to 700 healthy bone marrow donors made up the cohort. At the time of sampling, every cohort member was nominally healthy, though immune exposures that went unrecorded were likely present. The donor was CMV seropositive and belonged to the group of 250 to 300 seropositive cohort members. Each donor provided a peripheral blood sample, and peripheral blood mononuclear cells were used for TCR beta sequencing. The Qiagen DNeasy Blood Extraction Kit was used to extract genomic DNA from the blood cell samples. The library was built by means of the immunoSEQ multiplex PCR assay. For the multiplex PCR, a mixture combining 60 forward primers for TCR Vbeta segments and 13 reverse primers for TCR Jbeta segments was used. The CDR3 region of rearranged TCR beta genes was amplified from genomic DNA with a multiplex PCR assay. The Illumina HiSeq System was used to sequence the amplified TCR beta libraries as 87-base-pair reads. The original pipeline was this. In a later analysis, around 80 million unique TCR beta chains were counted across the approximately 640 repertoires, and roughly 10 million of these chains were shared by at least two donors. Raw reads were error-corrected and collapsed into unique sequences by a nearest-neighbor algorithm in which closely related sequences were merged to remove PCR and sequencing errors. To assign V, D and J gene segments, CDR3 sequences were aligned to IMGT reference sequences. For a sequence to be retained, a match of at least six nucleotides was required to both a V gene segment and a J gene segment. A rearrangement was called productive if the CDR3 had no stop codons and remained in frame with V and J, and every other rearrangement was called non-productive. Following IMGT convention, CDR3 was defined as the stretch from the second conserved V-encoded cysteine to the conserved J-encoded phenylalanine. The earlier analysis of a few hundred of the donors excluded sequences that lacked an unambiguous match to a single V gene segment. An earlier analysis of 587 of the donors called V segments functional above 56.7% productive rearrangements and segregating when the between-donor standard deviation exceeded 5%. A statistical classification framework was developed to diagnose cytomegalovirus status using the catalog of TCR beta chain sequences. V and J gene assignment, in a later analysis, came from comparing TCR nucleotide sequences with IMGT/GENE-DB human TR gene sequences. In a later analysis, CDR3 sequences and most-parsimonious VDJ recombination scenarios were assigned using the TCRdist pipeline. In a later analysis, each TCR beta chain was defined by its CDR3 amino acid sequence together with its V-gene family, and reads without a unique V-gene family were excluded. As a way to deal with suspected cross-contamination and a sequencing artifact, a later analysis dropped over 550 nucleotide sequences that were highly shared and had low generation probability. In a later analysis, a clonal expansion index for each public chain was calculated from normalized within-repertoire ranks of inferred template counts. In a later analysis, generation probabilities were computed with a VDJ recombination model fitted to out-of-frame rearrangements, and the resulting probabilities were checked against IGoR. Hypergeometric tests were used in a later analysis to score TCR-TCR, TCR-HLA and TCR-CMV co-occurrence, with a repertoire-size bias correction applied to the TCR pairs. A later analysis estimated false discovery rates by permuting HLA or CMV assignments 20 times. A later analysis grouped co-occurring TCRs with DBSCAN, adding TCRdist sequence similarity when clustering within HLA-allele-positive subsets. Repertoires with fewer than 30,000 or more than 120,000 public chains were left out of co-occurrence clustering, as were a handful of repertoires with anomalous nucleotide sharing. This is the immuneACCESS table as TCRdb keeps it, with only in-frame sequences that have V and J called. A part of the clones is gone; compared with another copy, unresolved V genes explain less than half, and the rest is unexplained. The V and J calls and clone size are taken from that table; D and trimming were inferred from the DNA. A total of approximately 180,000 clones appear in this sample, around 82% of them only once. The biggest ten clones account for about 13% of the sample.

The receptor's source is a woman between 45 and 65 years old in good health and CMV-seropositive. Sequencing used PBMCs. Rearrangement joined TRBV6-5 to TRBJ2-3, with TRBD2 tentatively as D gene (5 bases match). The CDR3: CASRGGYTQYF. The nucleotide sequence is given as TGTGCCAGCCGGGGTGGGTATACGCAGTATTTT.